This T cell receptor beta chain is drawn from a study of T cell responses to AZD1222 COVID-19 vaccine. Assay: immunoSEQ multiplex PCR; the TCRdb copy retains only in-frame clones and omits some. The sample shows some 56,000 clones, approximately 83% of them seen only once. In germline, CDR1 is MNHEY, CDR2 SMNVEV (reference sequence). This CDR3 comprises 12 residues. The V segment lost 6 bases and the J segment 6 bases; nucleotides outside the gene matches: 5. The chain employs TRBV27 and TRBJ2-7, with TRBD1 matching over 7 bases. The clonotype comes from an adult in good health. Sequenced here: peripheral blood, sampled on day 0 of AZD1222 vaccination. The CDR3 region is CASSATGFEQYF. Here the CDR3 DNA reads TGTGCCAGCAGCGCGACAGGGTTCGAGCAGTACTTC.